This TCR beta chain was retrieved from a study of molecular identifiers for immune sequencing clone quantification. The CDR3 contains 18 residues. V was clipped by 4 bases and J by 0 bases, with 24 bases between them. CDR1 is DFQATT, CDR2 SNEGSKA, per germline (reference sequence). TCRdb reprocessed the PCR reads via MiXCR and lists one record per CDR3 protein. The sample carries about half a million distinct CDR3 sequences, over 20% recorded once. This clonotype was counted between two and nine times. This chain uses TRBV20-1 with TRBJ2-5; D may be TRBD2 (6 bases). The receptor was derived from a human donor in good health. Some libraries in this study had Jurkat cell RNA spiked in. The material sequenced was naive CD8+ T cells from blood, with Jurkat cell RNA spiked in. Documented subset: FACS-sorted CD8+CD4-CCR7+CD45RA+ naive T cells. As DNA, the CDR3 is TGCAGTGCTATCCAACCGGGGGAATCAGCTACTTACCAAGAGACCCAGTACTTC. Translated, it gives CSAIQPGESATYQETQYF.